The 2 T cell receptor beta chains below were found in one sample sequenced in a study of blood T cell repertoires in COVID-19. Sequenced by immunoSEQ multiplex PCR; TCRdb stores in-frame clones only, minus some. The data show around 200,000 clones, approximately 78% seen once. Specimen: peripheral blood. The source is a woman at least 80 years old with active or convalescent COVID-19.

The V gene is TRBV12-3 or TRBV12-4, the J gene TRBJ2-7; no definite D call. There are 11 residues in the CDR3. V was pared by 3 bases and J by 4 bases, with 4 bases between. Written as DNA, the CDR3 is TGTGCCAGCAGTTTCTCGTACGAGCAGTACTTC. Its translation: CASSFSYEQYF.

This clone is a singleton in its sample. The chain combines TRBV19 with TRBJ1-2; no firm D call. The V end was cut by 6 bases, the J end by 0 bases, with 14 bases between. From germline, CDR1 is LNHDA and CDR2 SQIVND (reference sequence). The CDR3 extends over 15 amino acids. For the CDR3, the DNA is TGTGCCAGTAGGGACTCGTGGGGTGCTAACTATGGCTACACCTTC. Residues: CASRDSWGANYGYTF.